This is a list of T cell receptor beta chains from one sample in a study of human T cells and chemical hapten exposure. TCRdb fed the RACE reads into MiXCR, producing one record per CDR3 protein. The repertoire includes more than 70,000 distinct CDR3 sequences, just under 9% of them detected once, and 2.9% sits in the top ten. Sequencing input: whole blood. Source of these receptors: a female donor in good health. Some clones in this sample may be carry-over from other donors' samples. CDR3s include the opening cysteine and the closing phenylalanine or tryptophan. The order of the fields is CDR3 protein, CDR3 DNA, clone size, J gene, V gene, D gene. D genes are given only for firm matches. Clone size is not always given. Where it is, it says once, few, many or a class for expanded clones.

CDR3aa: CASSPNNSPLHF
CDR3nt: TGTGCCAGCAGCCCCAATAATTCACCCCTCCACTTT
abundance: -
j_gene: TRBJ1-6
v_gene: TRBV7-9
d_gene: -

CDR3aa: CAVPVSSSGVPDTQYF
CDR3nt: TGTGCCGTACCAGTATCGTCTAGCGGAGTCCCAGATACGCAGTATTTT
abundance: many
j_gene: TRBJ2-3
v_gene: TRBV2
d_gene: TRBD2

CDR3aa: CASSVLGAGFPTDTQYF
CDR3nt: TGTGCCAGCAGCGTATTAGGGGCAGGGTTTCCCACAGATACGCAGTATTTT
abundance: -
j_gene: TRBJ2-3
v_gene: TRBV7-2
d_gene: -

CDR3aa: CASSLVAHNEQFF
CDR3nt: TGTGCCAGCAGCTTAGTTGCGCACAATGAGCAGTTCTTC
abundance: few
j_gene: TRBJ2-1
v_gene: TRBV7-2
d_gene: -

CDR3aa: CSASTGVGELFF
CDR3nt: TGCAGTGCTAGTACGGGCGTCGGGGAGCTGTTTTTT
abundance: many
j_gene: TRBJ2-2
v_gene: TRBV20-1
d_gene: -

CDR3aa: CSVEVTGGVEQYF
CDR3nt: TGCAGCGTTGAAGTGACGGGAGGGGTCGAGCAGTACTTC
abundance: few
j_gene: TRBJ2-7
v_gene: TRBV29-1
d_gene: TRBD2

CDR3aa: CASSDADSNQPQHF
CDR3nt: TGTGCCAGCAGCGACGCGGATAGCAATCAGCCCCAGCATTTT
abundance: once
j_gene: TRBJ1-5
v_gene: TRBV7-2
d_gene: -

CDR3aa: CASSLLGANTGELFF
CDR3nt: TGTGCCAGCAGTTTACTGGGGGCGAACACCGGGGAGCTGTTTTTT
abundance: many
j_gene: TRBJ2-2
v_gene: TRBV28
d_gene: -

CDR3aa: CSASPGTGANVLTF
CDR3nt: TGCAGTGCTAGCCCAGGTACTGGGGCCAACGTCCTGACTTTC
abundance: -
j_gene: TRBJ2-6
v_gene: TRBV20-1
d_gene: -

CDR3aa: CASGKMDTQYF
CDR3nt: TGTGCCAGCGGCAAGATGGATACGCAGTATTTT
abundance: -
j_gene: TRBJ2-3
v_gene: TRBV28
d_gene: -

CDR3aa: CSVVRVVGTKNIQYF
CDR3nt: TGCAGCGTTGTGAGGGTAGTGGGGACCAAAAACATTCAGTACTTC
abundance: -
j_gene: TRBJ2-4
v_gene: TRBV29-1
d_gene: -

CDR3aa: CASSPTGAQIEEKKYTEAFF
CDR3nt: TGCGCCAGCAGCCCAACCGGGGCTCAAATAGAGGAGAAAAAGTACACTGAAGCTTTCTTT
abundance: few
j_gene: TRBJ1-1
v_gene: TRBV4-1
d_gene: -

CDR3aa: CASSLVEGNTIYF
CDR3nt: TGCGCCAGCAGCTTGGTAGAGGGAAACACCATATATTTT
abundance: -
j_gene: TRBJ1-3
v_gene: TRBV5-1
d_gene: -

CDR3aa: CASSLEGLYEQYF
CDR3nt: TGTGCCAGCAGCTTAGAGGGGTTATACGAGCAGTACTTC
abundance: few
j_gene: TRBJ2-7
v_gene: TRBV7-9
d_gene: -

CDR3aa: CSANPGENYGYTF
CDR3nt: TGCAGTGCTAACCCGGGGGAAAACTATGGCTACACCTTC
abundance: few
j_gene: TRBJ1-2
v_gene: TRBV20-1
d_gene: -

CDR3aa: CTTGTLNTEAFF
CDR3nt: TGCACTACCGGGACGCTGAACACTGAAGCTTTCTTT
abundance: -
j_gene: TRBJ1-1
v_gene: TRBV29-1
d_gene: -

CDR3aa: CASSRDRKNYGYTF
CDR3nt: TGTGCCAGCAGTCGGGACAGGAAGAACTATGGCTACACCTTC
abundance: -
j_gene: TRBJ1-2
v_gene: TRBV28
d_gene: TRBD1

CDR3aa: CASSSATQETQYF
CDR3nt: TGCGCCAGCAGCTCGGCAACGCAAGAGACCCAGTACTTC
abundance: many
j_gene: TRBJ2-5
v_gene: TRBV5-1
d_gene: -

CDR3aa: CASSTWTGLTSPLHF
CDR3nt: TGTGCCAGCAGTACCTGGACAGGTCTTACTTCACCCCTCCACTTT
abundance: few
j_gene: TRBJ1-6
v_gene: TRBV27
d_gene: TRBD1

CDR3aa: CASSLTSASTDTQYF
CDR3nt: TGTGCCAGCAGCTTAACTAGCGCAAGCACAGATACGCAGTATTTT
abundance: many
j_gene: TRBJ2-3
v_gene: TRBV11-3
d_gene: TRBD2

CDR3aa: CASSDSAADTQYF
CDR3nt: TGTGCCAGCAGTGATTCGGCAGCAGATACGCAGTATTTT
abundance: -
j_gene: TRBJ2-3
v_gene: TRBV2
d_gene: -